This T cell receptor (beta chain) was identified in a study of response to subunit inactivated influenza vaccine listed by TCRdb under 2018. Describing the broader study: The study used deep quantitative T cell receptor repertoire profiling to track responses to a trivalent subunit inactivated influenza vaccine. The full study reports these points: It was suggested by the authors that each seasonal influenza vaccination may recruit only a limited number of new T cells.

The library came from RT-PCR. Instrument on record: Illumina HiSeq 2500. TCRdb's own reprocessing of the public reads used fastp at Q25 and MiXCR and kept productive beta chains. Merged by CDR3 protein, the rows form single entries marked with the most common genes and DNA. The sample table contains 650,000 to 850,000 distinct CDR3 sequences; only one count was recorded for about 15% of them. Less than 9% of the sample belongs to the ten largest clones. With respect to this clonotype: This receptor's antigen is unknown. No qualities accompany the bases; no much larger clone lies one base away.

CDR1 and CDR2 (LNHNV, YYDKDF) derive from the germline V gene (reference sequence). V is shortened by 2 bases, J by 6 bases, and the region joining them spans 18 bases. Spanning cysteine to phenylalanine, the CDR3 consists of 16 amino acids. The sequence is cut down to CDR3 DNA, 48 bases in frame from base 1. The receptor's source is a man between 45 and 60 years old who received an inactivated influenza vaccine. Donor details come from another sample of the same person, matched by shared clones. Here the sequenced sample was PBMCs from blood, taken 14 to 15 days before vaccination. This chain joins TRBV15 to TRBJ2-3; perhaps TRBD2 is the D gene, with 7 bases matching. CDR3 reads: CATSRTLGGGMDTQYF. The DNA sequence is given as TGTGCCACCAGCAGAACTCTAGGGGGGGGCATGGATACGCAGTATTTT.